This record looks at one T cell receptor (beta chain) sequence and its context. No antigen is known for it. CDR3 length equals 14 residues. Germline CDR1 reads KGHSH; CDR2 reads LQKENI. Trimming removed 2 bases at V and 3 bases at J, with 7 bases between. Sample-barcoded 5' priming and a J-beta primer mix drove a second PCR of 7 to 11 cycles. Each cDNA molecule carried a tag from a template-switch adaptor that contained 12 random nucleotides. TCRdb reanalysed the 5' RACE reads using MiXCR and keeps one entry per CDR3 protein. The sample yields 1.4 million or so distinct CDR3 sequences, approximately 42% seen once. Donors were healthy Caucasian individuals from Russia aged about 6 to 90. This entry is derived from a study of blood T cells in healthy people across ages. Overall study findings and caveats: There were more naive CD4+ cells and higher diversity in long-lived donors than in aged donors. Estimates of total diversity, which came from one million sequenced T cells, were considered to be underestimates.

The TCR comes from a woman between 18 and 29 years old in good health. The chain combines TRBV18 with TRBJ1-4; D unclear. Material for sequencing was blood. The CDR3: CASSPAGSNEKLFF. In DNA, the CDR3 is TGTGCCAGCTCACCAGCAGGATCTAATGAAAAACTGTTTTTT.